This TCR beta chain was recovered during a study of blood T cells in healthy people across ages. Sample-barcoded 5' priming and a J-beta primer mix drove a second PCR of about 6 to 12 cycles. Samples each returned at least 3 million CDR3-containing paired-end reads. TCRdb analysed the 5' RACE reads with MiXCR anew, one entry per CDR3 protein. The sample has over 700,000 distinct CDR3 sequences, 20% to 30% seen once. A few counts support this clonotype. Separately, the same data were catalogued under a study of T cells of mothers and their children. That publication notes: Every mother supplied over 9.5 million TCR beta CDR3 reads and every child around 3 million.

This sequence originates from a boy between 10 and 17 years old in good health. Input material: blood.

The CDR3 coding sequence is TGTGCCAGCAGCTTAGTAACGGGAACCCCCCTCAATGAGCAGTTCTTC. This sequence encodes CASSLVTGTPLNEQFF. The V gene is TRBV7-2, the J gene TRBJ2-1, with a possible D match to TRBD2 (5 bases). The germline CDR1 and CDR2 sequences are SGHTA and FQGNSA. The CDR3 totals 16 residues. The ends were cut back, 1 base at V and 6 bases at J, with 16 bases in the middle.